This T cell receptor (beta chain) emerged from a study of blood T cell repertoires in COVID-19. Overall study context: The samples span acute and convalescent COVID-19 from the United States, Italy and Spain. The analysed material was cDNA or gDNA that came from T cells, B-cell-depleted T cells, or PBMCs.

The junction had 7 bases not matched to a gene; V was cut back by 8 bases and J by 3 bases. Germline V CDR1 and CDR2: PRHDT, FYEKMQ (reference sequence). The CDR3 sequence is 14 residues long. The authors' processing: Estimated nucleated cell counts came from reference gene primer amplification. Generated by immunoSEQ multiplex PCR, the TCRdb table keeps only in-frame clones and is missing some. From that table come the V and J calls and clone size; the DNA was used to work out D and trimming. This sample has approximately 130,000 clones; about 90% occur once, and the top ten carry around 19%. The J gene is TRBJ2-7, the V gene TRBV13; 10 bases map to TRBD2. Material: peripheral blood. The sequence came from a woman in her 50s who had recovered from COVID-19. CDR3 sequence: CASGVAGGRYEQYF. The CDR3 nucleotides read TGTGCCAGCGGGGTAGCGGGGGGCCGCTACGAGCAGTACTTC.